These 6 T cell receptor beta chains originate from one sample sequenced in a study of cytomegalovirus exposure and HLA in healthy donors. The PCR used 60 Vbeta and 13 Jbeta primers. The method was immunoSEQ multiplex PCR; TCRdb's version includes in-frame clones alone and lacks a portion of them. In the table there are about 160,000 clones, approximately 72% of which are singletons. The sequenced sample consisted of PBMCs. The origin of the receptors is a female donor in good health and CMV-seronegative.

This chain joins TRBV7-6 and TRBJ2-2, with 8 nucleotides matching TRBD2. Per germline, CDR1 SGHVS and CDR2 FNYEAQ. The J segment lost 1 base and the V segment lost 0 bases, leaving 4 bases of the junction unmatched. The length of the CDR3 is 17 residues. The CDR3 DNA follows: TGTGCCAGCAGCTTAGCTTCCGGGGGGGAGAACACCGGGGAGCTGTTTTTT. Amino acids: CASSLASGGENTGELFF.

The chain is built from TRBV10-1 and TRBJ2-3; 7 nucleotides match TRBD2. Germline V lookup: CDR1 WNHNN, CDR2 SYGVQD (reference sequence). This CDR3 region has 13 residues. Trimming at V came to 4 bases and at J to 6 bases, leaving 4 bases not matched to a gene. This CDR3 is CASSGASGDTQYF. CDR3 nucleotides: TGCGCCAGCAGTGGGGCTAGCGGTGATACGCAGTATTTT.

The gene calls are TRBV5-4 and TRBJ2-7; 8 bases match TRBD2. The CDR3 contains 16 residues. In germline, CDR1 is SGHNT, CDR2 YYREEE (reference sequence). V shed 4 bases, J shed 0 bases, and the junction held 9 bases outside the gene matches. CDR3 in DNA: TGTGCCAGCAGCCCGGGGGGGTCAGGGGCCTCCTACGAGCAGTACTTC. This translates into CASSPGGSGASYEQYF.

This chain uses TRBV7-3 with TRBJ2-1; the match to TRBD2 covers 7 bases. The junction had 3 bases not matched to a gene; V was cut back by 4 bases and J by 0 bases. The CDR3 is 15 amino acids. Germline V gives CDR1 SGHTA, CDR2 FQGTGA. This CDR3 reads CASSSGRSSYNEQFF. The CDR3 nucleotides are TGTGCCAGCAGCTCCGGGAGGAGCTCCTACAATGAGCAGTTCTTC.

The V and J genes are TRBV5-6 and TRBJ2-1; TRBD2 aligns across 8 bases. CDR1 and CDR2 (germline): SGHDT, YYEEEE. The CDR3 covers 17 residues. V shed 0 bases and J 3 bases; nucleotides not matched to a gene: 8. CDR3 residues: CASSLAGRGSNYNEQFF. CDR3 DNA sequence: TGTGCCAGCAGCTTGGCCGGGAGGGGCAGTAACTACAATGAGCAGTTCTTC.

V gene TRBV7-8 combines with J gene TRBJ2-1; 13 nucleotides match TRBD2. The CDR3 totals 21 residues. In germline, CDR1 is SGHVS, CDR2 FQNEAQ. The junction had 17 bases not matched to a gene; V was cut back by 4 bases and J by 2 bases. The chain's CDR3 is CASSYKLPGLAGVRAYNEQFF. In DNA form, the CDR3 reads TGTGCCAGCAGCTACAAATTACCCGGACTAGCGGGAGTGCGCGCCTACAATGAGCAGTTCTTC.